Here is one TCR beta chain with its context. What it binds is unknown. The CDR3 has 12 residues. Germline V gives CDR1 LGHDT, CDR2 YNNKEL (reference sequence). The V gene lost 5 bases and the J gene lost 8 bases, with 7 bases spanning the gap. The sample is drawn from a study of blood T cells in healthy people across ages. Study findings and constraints: The unknown donor CMV status may have confounded expanded clonotype changes.

The use of a sample-barcoded 5' primer and a J-beta primer mix characterized a second PCR of about 7 to 12 cycles. MiXCR was run by TCRdb on the 5' RACE reads, yielding one entry per CDR3 protein. The repertoire includes 1.5 million to 2 million distinct CDR3 sequences, 34% of them detected once, and over 9% sits in the top ten. Sequenced: blood. The sequence was obtained from a woman aged 25 to 39 in good health. The chain combines TRBV3-1 with TRBJ1-6, with D unclear. CDR3 sequence reads: CASSSRHSPLHF. DNA for the CDR3: TGTGCCAGCAGCAGCCGCCATTCACCCCTCCACTTT.